This T cell receptor beta chain was recorded in a study of T cells in tumors after PD-1 blockade. Produced via immunoSEQ multiplex PCR; TCRdb's table is partial and in-frame only. Among approximately 60,000 clones listed, roughly 70% were seen once. The CDR3 spans 11 residues. Per germline, CDR1 MGHDK and CDR2 SYGVNS. V was shortened by 8 bases and J by 10 bases, with 14 bases between the two germline ends. The chain links TRBV25-1 to TRBJ1-1; D gene ambiguous. This sample comprised PBMCs, obtained after anti-PD-1 treatment. The sequence came from a human donor with basal cell carcinoma. The CDR3 region has the DNA TGTGCCAGCGGTAAGCTCAGCCGAGCTTTCTTT. Translation gives CASGKLSRAFF.